Included here is one T cell receptor (beta chain) sequence, with context. This record comes from a study of blood T cell repertoires in COVID-19. Germline V CDR1 and CDR2: LGHNT, FRNRAP. The V end lost 3 bases, the J end lost 5 bases, and 10 bases lay between the germline ends. The length of the CDR3 is 13 residues. Seattle patient enrollment occurred during active infection, with longitudinal follow-up thereafter. Original methodology: Nucleated cell number was recorded as an estimate derived from reference gene primer amplification. Assay used: immunoSEQ multiplex PCR; TCRdb lists only in-frame clones, some missing. Clonal size and the V and J genes are those of that table, whereas D and trimming came from the DNA. The data contain about 300,000 clones, 90% of them singletons.

Sample: peripheral blood. This receptor was taken from a woman in her twenties or thirties with COVID-19, enrolled during active disease. The chain is built from TRBV12-5 and TRBJ2-5; tentatively, D is TRBD1 (6 bases). The CDR3 DNA is TGTGCTAGTGGTTTCGGGCAGGGGGAGACCCAGTACTTC. As protein: CASGFGQGETQYF.